The clone carrying this T cell receptor beta chain was found a few times. In TCRdb, the 5' RACE reads were re-called with MiXCR into one record per CDR3 protein. In the table there are around 690,000 distinct CDR3 sequences, around 20% of which are singletons. The data are from a study of identical twins. The germline gives CDR1 MNHEY, CDR2 SVGEGT. This CDR3 is 13 amino acids long. Trimming cost V 6 bases and J 4 bases, with 10 bases left between them. This sample was shared with a second study, whose subject was T cells expressing NK-cell markers. According to that study: These clonotypes also led the CD3+CD56-NKG2C+ fraction in a handful of donors.

The J gene is TRBJ2-1, the V gene TRBV6-2 or TRBV6-3, with D perhaps matching TRBD2 (5 bases). The sample consisted of PBMCs. This sequence originates from a woman younger than 35 in good health. Written as DNA, the CDR3 is TGTGCCAGCAGCCGGACTCCTTACAATGAGCAGTTCTTC. Amino acid sequence: CASSRTPYNEQFF.